The 31 T cell receptor beta chains below all came from one sample that was sequenced in a study of neurological immune-mediated disorders. From the 5' RACE reads, TCRdb called clonotypes with MiXCR, one entry per CDR3 protein. The sample records about 36,000 distinct CDR3 sequences, about a tenth being singletons. The sample consisted of PBMCs. The source of these receptors is a woman between 25 and 40 years old with HTLV-1-associated myelopathy (HAM/TSP).

This clonotype was observed many times. The V and J genes are TRBV12-3 or TRBV12-4 and TRBJ1-2; no clear D gene. Trimming pared 5 bases from V and 2 bases from J, leaving 9 bases between. The CDR3 has 13 residues. CDR3 nucleotides: TGTGCCAGCAGTCTCGGCGTAAACTATGGCTACACCTTC. Residues: CASSLGVNYGYTF.

This clonotype appeared many times. This sequence joins TRBV20-1 and TRBJ1-1, with D perhaps matching TRBD1 (5 bases). Trimming removed 2 bases from V and 5 bases from J, with 12 bases in between. The germline gives CDR1 DFQATT, CDR2 SNEGSKA (reference sequence). The CDR3 loop spans 13 amino acids. CDR3 bases: TGCAGTGCTAGAATGCCAGGGAGGACTGAAGCTTTCTTT. As protein: CSARMPGRTEAFF.

This clonotype was counted ten times or more. The gene calls are TRBV12-3 or TRBV12-4 and TRBJ1-3, with D possibly matching TRBD1 (6 bases). This CDR3 spans 14 amino acids. V was clipped by 5 bases and J by 2 bases, with 10 bases between them. The CDR3 bases are TGTGCCAGCAGTAGCAGGGGTCCTGGAAACACCATATATTTT. This sequence encodes CASSSRGPGNTIYF.

This clonotype was counted ten times or more. The chain is built from TRBV10-3 and TRBJ1-1; TRBD1 matches at 10 bases. CDR1 is ENHRY, CDR2 SYGVKD, per germline. The CDR3 runs to 15 residues. V dropped 4 bases and J dropped 3; count of bases not matched to a gene: 5. The CDR3 region is CAISGTGTGDTEAFF. The CDR3 bases are TGTGCCATCAGTGGAACCGGGACAGGGGACACTGAAGCTTTCTTT.

This clonotype was observed at least ten times. The chain links TRBV10-3 to TRBJ1-3, with D perhaps matching TRBD1 (6 bases). Germline V gene lookup returns CDR1 ENHRY and CDR2 SYGVKD. V dropped 6 bases and J dropped 4 bases, with 10 bases sitting between them. The CDR3 is 13 amino acids. This CDR3 reads CAIRQGTGNTIYF. DNA for the CDR3: TGTGCCATCAGACAGGGTACAGGAAACACCATATATTTT.

The J gene is TRBJ2-3, the V gene TRBV5-1; possible D gene TRBD2, 6 bases. Per germline, CDR1 SGHRS and CDR2 YFSETQ. The CDR3 runs to 13 residues. V gave up 7 bases and J gave up 4 bases, with 13 bases separating them. The CDR3 loop is CASHAGNADTQYF. The CDR3 DNA is TGCGCCAGCCACGCGGGGAACGCAGATACGCAGTATTTT.

There are many counts of this clonotype. The chain recombines TRBV7-9 with TRBJ2-3, with D hard to call. Trimming removed 7 bases from V and 5 bases from J, with 19 bases in between. CDR1 and CDR2 from the germline V gene are SEHNR and FQNEAQ (reference sequence). The CDR3 has 15 amino acids. The CDR3: CASTPKGRAEDTQYF. The CDR3 bases are TGTGCCAGCACCCCCAAGGGCAGAGCAGAAGATACGCAGTATTTT.

This clonotype was counted ten times or more. The chain joins TRBV7-9 to TRBJ2-6, with TRBD1 matching over 9 bases. CDR3 length: 18 amino acids. Per germline, CDR1 SEHNR and CDR2 FQNEAQ (reference sequence). With V trimmed by 0 bases and J by 0 bases, 3 bases remained unmatched. The CDR3 reads CASSLAGTGPSGANVLTF. CDR3 DNA: TGTGCCAGCAGCTTAGCTGGGACAGGGCCCTCTGGGGCCAACGTCCTGACTTTC.

The V gene is TRBV30, the J gene TRBJ2-3; tentatively, D is TRBD1 or TRBD2 (6 bases each). V was trimmed by 0 bases and J by 5 bases, leaving 12 bases between them. The CDR3 consists of 14 residues. Germline CDR1 GTSNPN, CDR2 SVGIG (reference sequence). The CDR3: CAWSVNGGGDTQYF. In nucleotides, the CDR3 is TGTGCCTGGAGTGTAAACGGGGGCGGAGATACGCAGTATTTT.

This clonotype has a count of ten or more. J is TRBJ1-2 and V is TRBV5-1, with TRBD1 matching 7 bases. The CDR3 spans 15 residues. CDR1 SGHRS and CDR2 YFSETQ come from the germline V gene. V shed 4 bases and J 8 bases; nucleotides not matched to a gene: 14. In nucleotides, the CDR3 is TGCGCCAGCAGCCCCAGGGGGGCAGACAGGGACGGCTACACCTTC. It encodes CASSPRGADRDGYTF.

The V call is TRBV5-1, the J call TRBJ1-2; D may be TRBD1 (6 bases). Germline V gene data show CDR1 as SGHRS and CDR2 as YFSETQ. V was cut by 0 bases and J by 0 bases, with 21 bases left in between. There are 19 residues in the CDR3. The chain's CDR3 is CASSLAIGGGRGTNYGYTF. The CDR3 DNA sequence: TGCGCCAGCAGCTTGGCCATTGGGGGCGGCCGGGGTACTAACTATGGCTACACCTTC. The full variable domain, completed using reference TRBV5-1 and TRBJ1-2, is KAGVTQTPRYLIKTRGQQVTLSCSPISGHRSVSWYQQTPGQGLQFLFEYFSETQRNKGNFPGRFSGRQFSNSRSEMNVSTLELGDSALYLCASSLAIGGGRGTNYGYTFGSGTRLTVV.

The table lists this clonotype with many counts. This chain links TRBV12-3 or TRBV12-4 with TRBJ2-2; D remains unclear. This CDR3 has 14 amino acids. V was trimmed by 2 bases and J by 3 bases, leaving 7 bases between them. The CDR3 nucleotides read TGTGCCAGCAGTTTAACCGAATACACCGGGGAGCTGTTTTTT. This encodes CASSLTEYTGELFF.

This clonotype was found many times. The J gene is TRBJ2-2, the V gene TRBV6-5; 8 bases align to TRBD2. CDR1 MNHEY and CDR2 SVGAGI come from the germline V gene. CDR3 length equals 17 residues. V was clipped by 2 bases and J by 3 bases; unmatched bases: 8. The DNA of the CDR3 is TGTGCCAGCAGTTACGGTCGAGCGGGGGCCTACACCGGGGAGCTGTTTTTT. This sequence encodes CASSYGRAGAYTGELFF.

This clonotype has at least ten counts. The chain employs TRBV11-2 and TRBJ1-2, with D unclear. Trimming removed 5 bases at V and 3 bases at J, with 16 bases between. In germline, CDR1 is SGHAT, CDR2 FQNNGV. This CDR3 has 15 amino acids. DNA of the CDR3: TGTGCCAGCAGCCAGCCCGGGCGGGGTGACTATGGCTACACCTTC. Its protein is CASSQPGRGDYGYTF.

This clonotype was seen at least ten times. The gene calls are TRBV29-1 and TRBJ1-2; TRBD1 agrees at 7 bases. The CDR3 is 14 residues long. Germline V gives CDR1 SQVTM, CDR2 ANQGSEA. V trimming: 5 bases; J trimming: 4 bases; junction bases outside the gene matches: 10. The CDR3 DNA sequence: TGCAGCGTTTCCGGGGACAGCGGACTCTATGGCTACACCTTC. Its protein product is CSVSGDSGLYGYTF.

This clonotype was counted many times. V usage is TRBV5-5 and J usage is TRBJ2-7, with D perhaps TRBD1 (6 bases). V was pared by 4 bases and J by 5 bases, with 13 bases between. CDR1 SGHKS and CDR2 YYEKEE come from the germline V gene (reference sequence). This CDR3 contains 13 residues. The CDR3 loop is CASSRTGTHEQYF. The CDR3 DNA reads as TGTGCCAGCAGCCGCACAGGGACCCACGAGCAGTACTTC. The whole variable domain, filled in from reference TRBV5-5 and TRBJ2-7, reads DAGVTQSPTHLIKTRGQQVTLRCSPISGHKSVSWYQQVLGQGPQFIFQYYEKEERGRGNFPDRFSARQFPNYSSELNVNALLLGDSALYLCASSRTGTHEQYFGPGTRLTVT.

This clonotype appeared a single time. The chain joins TRBV20-1 to TRBJ1-3; D ambiguous. The CDR3 contains 15 residues. Germline V gene data show CDR1 as DFQATT and CDR2 as SNEGSKA (reference sequence). Trimming pared 1 base from V and 0 bases from J, leaving 10 bases between. The CDR3 sequence: CSARASASSGNTIYF. DNA for the CDR3: TGCAGTGCTAGAGCGTCTGCCAGCTCTGGAAACACCATATATTTT.

At least ten counts were recorded for this clonotype. J is TRBJ2-2 and V is TRBV20-1, with 7 bases that match TRBD1. V lost 6 bases, J lost 6 bases, and 10 bases stayed unmatched. The germline V gene encodes CDR1 DFQATT and CDR2 SNEGSKA (reference sequence). The length of the CDR3 is 14 residues. The CDR3 spells CSAATDRVPGELFF. The CDR3 coding sequence is TGCAGTGCCGCCACCGACAGGGTGCCCGGGGAGCTGTTTTTT.

This clonotype appeared many times. CDR3 nucleotides: TGTGCCAGTAGTGGGACGGTGAACACTGAAGCTTTCTTT. Its protein product is CASSGTVNTEAFF. This chain links TRBV19 with TRBJ1-1; the D gene is possibly TRBD1 (5 bases). The germline V gene has CDR1 LNHDA and CDR2 SQIVND (reference sequence). The V end was cut by 5 bases, the J end by 0 bases, with 7 bases between. The CDR3 has 13 amino acids.

In its sample, this clonotype was seen many times. CDR3 nucleotides: TGTGCCAGCAGTCCTATTGAAGGGAGGTACGAGCAGTACTTC. It yields the protein CASSPIEGRYEQYF. The chain couples TRBV27 to TRBJ2-7, with a tentative D call TRBD2 (6 bases). Germline loops: CDR1 MNHEY, CDR2 SMNVEV (reference sequence). The CDR3 loop spans 14 amino acids. With 5 bases removed from V and 4 bases from J, the gap between germline ends came to 15 bases.

This clonotype was found many times. CDR3 loop: CASTRRGLVYGYTF. For the CDR3, the DNA is TGTGCCAGCACCCGAAGGGGCCTGGTATATGGCTACACCTTC. The chain combines TRBV12-3 or TRBV12-4 with TRBJ1-2; possible D gene TRBD1, 5 bases. Between the trimmed V and J ends, which lost 7 bases and 5 bases, there was a span of 17 bases. The CDR3 totals 14 residues.

This clonotype occurred many times. The rearrangement uses TRBV3-1 and TRBJ1-1; D remains ambiguous. The germline CDR1 and CDR2 sequences are LGHDT and YNNKEL (reference sequence). The CDR3 spans 15 residues. V gave up 1 base and J gave up 5 bases, with 14 bases separating them. The CDR3 reads CASSQGYEGSTEAFF. Written as DNA, the CDR3 is TGTGCCAGCAGCCAAGGGTACGAGGGATCTACTGAAGCTTTCTTT. Variable domain in full (rest from reference TRBV3-1 and TRBJ1-1): DTAVSQTPKYLVTQMGNDKSIKCEQNLGHDTMYWYKQDSKKFLKIMFSYNNKELIINETVPNRFSPKSPDKAHLNLHINSLELGDSAVYFCASSQGYEGSTEAFFGQGTRLTVV.

This clonotype was seen ten or more times. This chain's CDR3 is CSARDPSGGGTDTQYF. For the CDR3, the DNA is TGCAGTGCTAGAGACCCCTCTGGGGGGGGGACAGATACGCAGTATTTT. J is TRBJ2-3 and V is TRBV20-1; 7 nucleotides agree with TRBD2. The CDR3 runs to 16 residues. The V gene end was trimmed by 0 bases and the J gene end by 3 bases; junction bases not matched to a gene: 9. The germline V gene encodes CDR1 DFQATT and CDR2 SNEGSKA (reference sequence).

This clonotype was detected many times. V gene TRBV11-2 combines with J gene TRBJ2-1; TRBD2 matches at 7 bases. Per the germline V gene, CDR1 is SGHAT and CDR2 is FQNNGV. Trimming removed 5 bases from V and 6 bases from J; junction bases left unmatched: 10. CDR3 length equals 15 residues. DNA for the CDR3: TGTGCCAGCAGCCAGATATCCCTAGCGGTCAATGAGCAGTTCTTC. This sequence encodes CASSQISLAVNEQFF.

As for this clonotype: An end of the junction does not agree with germline; a read error may underlie this. The J gene is TRBJ2-2, the V gene TRBV27, with TRBD2 as a possible D gene (5 bases). Looked up from germline, CDR1 is MNHEY and CDR2 is SMNVEV (reference sequence). This CDR3 contains 14 residues. CDR3 amino acids: CASSPDGNTGEMFF. In nucleotides, the CDR3 is TGTGCCAGCAGTCCAGACGGGAACACCGGGGAGATGTTTTTT.

This clonotype was counted ten times or more. The CDR3 DNA reads as TGCAGTGCTGTTCGAACGAATACAGGTTACTCGAACACTGAAGCTTTCTTT. It yields the protein CSAVRTNTGYSNTEAFF. This chain joins TRBV20-1 and TRBJ1-1; D is possibly TRBD1 (5 bases). V lost 5 bases and J lost 1, with 23 bases in between. CDR1 is DFQATT, CDR2 SNEGSKA, per germline (reference sequence). CDR3 length: 17 amino acids.

This clonotype was picked up many times. CDR3 sequence reads: CSASTPPSYEQYF. For the CDR3, the DNA is TGCAGTGCTAGTACGCCCCCGAGCTACGAGCAGTACTTC. The chain has TRBV20-1 and TRBJ2-7; D is unresolved. Germline V CDR1 and CDR2: DFQATT, SNEGSKA (reference sequence). Trimming removed 3 bases at V and 3 bases at J, with 12 bases between. This CDR3 region has 13 residues.

The table lists this clonotype with many counts. The gene calls are TRBV4-2 and TRBJ2-1, with TRBD2 identical over 9 bases. Per the germline V gene, CDR1 is LGHNA and CDR2 is YNFKEQ. With 1 base clipped from V and 5 bases from J, the junction kept 9 bases outside the gene matches. The CDR3 extends over 17 amino acids. CDR3 in amino acids: CASSQAYGASGDNEQFF. In DNA form, the CDR3 reads TGTGCCAGCAGCCAAGCCTATGGGGCTAGCGGGGACAATGAGCAGTTCTTC.

This clonotype was observed many times. The rearrangement uses TRBV5-1 and TRBJ1-4; TRBD1 is a possible D gene (5 bases). The germline gives CDR1 SGHRS, CDR2 YFSETQ. CDR3 length equals 15 residues. V lost 4 bases to trimming and J lost 3 bases, with 13 bases between them. Here the CDR3 DNA reads TGCGCCAGCAGCGTCAATACAGGTCCTAATGAAAAACTGTTTTTT. Its translation: CASSVNTGPNEKLFF.

This clonotype was observed many times. V and J are TRBV6-6 and TRBJ2-3, with D perhaps matching TRBD1 or TRBD2 (5 bases each). Trimming cost V 7 bases and J 14 bases, with 16 bases left between them. The germline gives CDR1 MNHNY, CDR2 SVGAGI (reference sequence). There are 11 residues in the CDR3. DNA for the CDR3: TGTGCCAGCACACCGGGGCCTGAACTGTATTTT. Encoded protein: CASTPGPELYF.

This clonotype was recorded many times. The rearrangement joins TRBV20-1 to TRBJ2-3; 8 bases fit TRBD2. The CDR3 spans 15 residues. The germline gives CDR1 DFQATT, CDR2 SNEGSKA (reference sequence). V lost 3 bases and J lost 0; bases outside the gene matches: 5. The CDR3 loop reads CSASLLADSTDTQYF. In nucleotides, the CDR3 is TGCAGTGCTAGTCTACTAGCGGATAGCACAGATACGCAGTATTTT.